A selection of T cell receptor beta chains follows, all from one sample in a study of blood T cells in healthy people across ages. TCRdb recomputed calls from the 5' RACE reads with MiXCR, one row per CDR3 protein. The sample includes about 840,000 distinct CDR3 sequences, roughly 29% of them seen just once. These data were also reused for a study on T cells of mothers and their children.

The sequenced sample was blood. These receptor sequences come from a woman in her 40s in good health. The CDR3 runs from the conserved cysteine through the conserved F or W. D genes are given only for firm matches. Not every row has a clone size; where given, it reads once, few, many or a size class.

j_gene: TRBJ2-7; d_gene: -; v_gene: TRBV3-1; abundance: -; CDR3aa: CASSLNPSALSYEQYF; CDR3nt: TGTGCCAGCAGCCTCAACCCTAGCGCCCTCTCCTACGAGCAGTACTTC
j_gene: TRBJ2-5; d_gene: -; v_gene: TRBV7-2; abundance: many; CDR3aa: CASSQGVSGGTQYF; CDR3nt: TGTGCCAGCAGTCAGGGAGTTTCCGGCGGGACCCAGTACTTC
j_gene: TRBJ2-3; d_gene: -; v_gene: TRBV5-4; abundance: few; CDR3aa: CASSYQVLDTQYF; CDR3nt: TGTGCCAGCAGCTACCAGGTCCTAGATACGCAGTATTTT
j_gene: TRBJ2-2; d_gene: -; v_gene: TRBV30; abundance: few; CDR3aa: CAWSTGAGTGELFF; CDR3nt: TGTGCCTGGAGTACGGGGGCGGGCACCGGGGAGCTGTTTTTT
j_gene: TRBJ2-5; d_gene: -; v_gene: TRBV11-2; abundance: -; CDR3aa: CASSSARTQYF; CDR3nt: TGTGCCAGCAGCTCCGCGCGGACCCAGTACTTC
j_gene: TRBJ2-2; d_gene: -; v_gene: TRBV20-1; abundance: few; CDR3aa: CSARVTQAGELFF; CDR3nt: TGCAGTGCTAGAGTGACGCAGGCCGGGGAGCTGTTTTTT
j_gene: TRBJ2-3; d_gene: -; v_gene: TRBV6-5; abundance: few; CDR3aa: CASRRDLLSTDTQYF; CDR3nt: TGTGCCAGCAGGCGGGATCTACTTAGCACGGATACGCAGTATTTT
j_gene: TRBJ2-1; d_gene: -; v_gene: TRBV12-3/TRBV12-4; abundance: many; CDR3aa: CASSPTSGEQFF; CDR3nt: TGTGCCAGCAGTCCTACTAGTGGTGAGCAGTTCTTC
j_gene: TRBJ2-3; d_gene: -; v_gene: TRBV7-8; abundance: -; CDR3aa: CASSLEVAAADAEYF; CDR3nt: TGTGCCAGCAGCTTAGAGGTAGCGGCGGCAGATGCGGAGTATTTT
j_gene: TRBJ2-7; d_gene: TRBD2; v_gene: TRBV6-2/TRBV6-3; abundance: -; CDR3aa: CASSYAGGPREQYF; CDR3nt: TGTGCCAGCAGTTACGCGGGGGGGCCGCGCGAGCAGTACTTC
j_gene: TRBJ2-5; d_gene: -; v_gene: TRBV7-9; abundance: many; CDR3aa: CASSHPRYRTQYF; CDR3nt: TGTGCCAGCAGCCACCCGCGCTACCGTACCCAGTACTTC
j_gene: TRBJ2-7; d_gene: TRBD2; v_gene: TRBV20-1; abundance: many; CDR3aa: CSAPSRLAGGRYEQYF; CDR3nt: TGCAGTGCTCCCAGCCGGCTAGCGGGGGGGCGCTACGAGCAGTACTTC
j_gene: TRBJ2-6; d_gene: TRBD2; v_gene: TRBV4-2; abundance: -; CDR3aa: CASSQDTGTRFSGANVLTF; CDR3nt: TGTGCCAGCAGCCAGGATACCGGGACTAGGTTTTCTGGGGCCAACGTCCTGACTTTC